Shown below are 2 T cell receptor beta chains from a single sample sequenced in a study of T cells expressing NK-cell markers (dated by TCRdb to 2018 to 2020). Library creation used 5' RACE. The reads were generated on an Illumina HiSeq 2000. TCRdb reanalyzed the reads, keeping one entry per CDR3 protein sequence and omitting DNA. The sample's own table lists approximately 110,000 distinct CDR3 sequences. The ten largest clones represent around a sixth of the sample. Sample: blood T cells: a sorted CD56 or NKG2C T cell subset, CD4+ or CD8+ T cells, or bulk PBMC T cells (not recorded which). These TCRs come from a woman between 18 and 70 years old in good health.

The rearrangement joins TRBV4-3 to TRBJ1-2; TCRdb names TRBD1, which stays unverified in the absence of DNA. CDR1 and CDR2 from the germline V gene are LGHNA and YSLEER. The CDR3 length is 16 residues. The CDR3: CASSQDGAGDDYGYTF.

V and J are TRBV29-1 and TRBJ2-7; no DNA is available, so the TRBD2 call from TCRdb remains unchecked. The CDR3 spans 13 residues. Germline V gives CDR1 SQVTM, CDR2 ANQGSEA. CDR3 residues: CSVETGTSDEQYF.